A single sample is the source of the 18 T cell receptor beta chains below, sequenced in a study of human T cells and chemical hapten exposure. TCRdb fed the RACE reads into MiXCR, producing one record per CDR3 protein. This table has 180,000 or so distinct CDR3 sequences, 13% to 15% appearing once. The sample's time point: patch test 1, 2 weeks after DPC sensitization. Treatment described: therapeutic diphenylcyclopropenone sensitization with weekly scalp DPC. The material sequenced was whole blood, taken in connection with sensitization to the hapten diphenylcyclopropenone (DPC). The source is a woman aged 30 to 39 with alopecia areata. Some clones in this sample may be carry-over from other donors' samples.

This clonotype has a handful of counts. The J gene is TRBJ1-3, the V gene TRBV12-3 or TRBV12-4, with a possible D match to TRBD1 (5 bases). The CDR3 has 17 residues. Trimming left V 5 bases short and J 0 bases short, with 17 bases between. The CDR3 coding sequence is TGTGCCAGCAGTCCCCAAACAGGACCCAGCTCTGGAAACACCATATATTTT. Its translation is CASSPQTGPSSGNTIYF.

This chain joins TRBV5-1 and TRBJ1-5, with no clear D. The germline V gene has CDR1 SGHRS and CDR2 YFSETQ. CDR3 length: 15 residues. V lost 0 bases to trimming and J lost 1 base, with 8 bases between them. In DNA, the CDR3 is TGCGCCAGCAGCTTGGATGGTGGAAGCAATCAGCCCCAGCATTTT. It specifies CASSLDGGSNQPQHF.

This clonotype has only a few counts. The rearrangement uses TRBV7-2 and TRBJ2-7; D gene unclear. Germline V gene sequence: CDR1 SGHTA, CDR2 FQGNSA. V shed 1 base and J shed 7 bases, with 8 bases lying between them. This CDR3 region has 12 residues. The CDR3 sequence is CASSLDLGEQYF. The CDR3 DNA follows: TGTGCCAGCAGCTTAGATCTCGGTGAGCAGTACTTC. Together with reference TRBV7-2 and TRBJ2-7, the CDR3 gives the full variable domain: GAGVSQSPSNKVTEKGKDVELRCDPISGHTALYWYRQSLGQGLEFLIYFQGNSAPDKSGLPSDRFSAERTGGSVSTLTIQRTQQEDSAVYLCASSLDLGEQYFGPGTRLTVT.

The chain joins TRBV4-2 to TRBJ2-4; D gene unclear. From germline, CDR1 is LGHNA and CDR2 YNFKEQ. The CDR3 consists of 14 residues. The V end was cut by 0 bases, the J end by 1 base, with 4 bases between. CDR3 sequence: CASSQDWAKNIQYF. DNA of the CDR3: TGTGCCAGCAGCCAAGATTGGGCCAAAAACATTCAGTACTTC.

The chain joins TRBV11-3 to TRBJ2-2; D is ambiguous. The CDR3 totals 15 residues. Germline V gene lookup returns CDR1 SGHNT and CDR2 YENEEA. V was trimmed by 2 bases and J by 0 bases, leaving 7 bases between them. The CDR3 DNA reads as TGTGCCAGCAGCTTATACACATCGAACACCGGGGAGCTGTTTTTT. This translates into CASSLYTSNTGELFF.

There are a few counts of this clonotype. The chain uses TRBV6-5 and TRBJ1-2; possible D gene TRBD1, 6 bases. This CDR3 has 14 amino acids. V lost 6 bases and J lost 7, with 18 bases in between. Germline lookup yields CDR1 MNHEY and CDR2 SVGAGI. CDR3 sequence: CASRPPGQRFGYTF. CDR3 in DNA: TGTGCCAGCAGGCCCCCGGGACAAAGGTTTGGCTACACCTTC.

The V and J genes are TRBV18 and TRBJ2-2; a possible D gene is TRBD1 (6 bases). The CDR3 length is 16 residues. Trimming removed 3 bases from V and 3 bases from J, with 14 bases in between. From germline, CDR1 is KGHSH and CDR2 LQKENI. The CDR3 reads CASSPSGQFYTGELFF. In DNA form, the CDR3 reads TGTGCCAGCTCACCGTCCGGACAGTTTTACACCGGGGAGCTGTTTTTT.

The J gene is TRBJ2-7, the V gene TRBV12-3 or TRBV12-4; TRBD2 might be the D (5 bases). V dropped 5 bases and J dropped 4 bases, with 15 bases sitting between them. There are 14 residues in the CDR3. For the CDR3, the DNA is TGTGCCAGCAGTCCCACGAGCGGTCCTTACGAGCAGTACTTC. Its protein product is CASSPTSGPYEQYF.

The gene calls are TRBV5-1 and TRBJ2-7; 8 nucleotides line up with TRBD1. Trimming took 1 base from V and 5 from J; bases not matched to a gene: 8. This CDR3 is built from 15 residues. The germline CDR1 and CDR2 sequences are SGHRS and YFSETQ. CDR3 sequence: CASSLFGQGINEQYF. The CDR3 DNA reads TGCGCCAGCAGCTTGTTCGGACAGGGCATCAACGAGCAGTACTTC.

The chain joins TRBV10-3 to TRBJ1-1; 8 bases fit TRBD1. The CDR3 runs 14 residues. J was trimmed by 3 bases and V by 10 bases; bases with no gene match: 10. Germline V gives CDR1 ENHRY, CDR2 SYGVKD. The CDR3 DNA reads as TGTGCCACCGCTCAAACAGGGGGGGACACTGAAGCTTTCTTT. This sequence encodes CATAQTGGDTEAFF.

The chain employs TRBV7-9 and TRBJ2-4; 10 bases agree with TRBD2. V lost 8 bases to trimming and J lost 0 bases; unmatched junction nucleotides: 10. CDR3 length: 17 amino acids. Germline values: CDR1 SEHNR, CDR2 FQNEAQ (reference sequence). In DNA form, the CDR3 reads TGTGCCAGCGGGGCTAGCGGGAGTATACTAGCCAAAAACATTCAGTACTTC. Its translation: CASGASGSILAKNIQYF. Full variable domain (rest looked up from reference TRBV7-9 and TRBJ2-4): DTGVSQNPRHKITKRGQNVTFRCDPISEHNRLYWYRQTLGQGPEFLTYFQNEAQLEKSRLLSDRFSAERPKGSFSTLEIQRTEQGDSAMYLCASGASGSILAKNIQYFGAGTRLSVL.

This clonotype was counted only a few times. The rearrangement uses TRBV27 and TRBJ2-1, with 8 bases aligning to TRBD2. From germline, CDR1 is MNHEY and CDR2 SMNVEV (reference sequence). The CDR3 is 15 amino acids. V shed 1 base, J shed 4 bases, and the junction held 3 bases outside the gene matches. CDR3 sequence: CASSLYGGGYNEQFF. CDR3 DNA sequence: TGTGCCAGCAGTTTATACGGCGGGGGGTACAATGAGCAGTTCTTC.

The chain links TRBV5-1 to TRBJ2-7; maybe TRBD1 (6 bases). V lost 4 bases to trimming and J lost 3 bases, with 14 bases between them. The CDR3 extends over 14 amino acids. Germline V gives CDR1 SGHRS, CDR2 YFSETQ. The CDR3 DNA is TGCGCCAGCAGCCCCCGACAGGACCGCTACGAGCAGTACTTC. It is translated as CASSPRQDRYEQYF.

This clonotype was observed many times. The V and J genes are TRBV12-3 or TRBV12-4 and TRBJ1-6, with 7 bases fitting TRBD1. This CDR3 contains 15 residues. J was trimmed by 7 bases and V by 3 bases; bases with no gene match: 6. The CDR3 bases are TGTGCCAGCAGTTTGGGAGGGACAGCCAATTCACCCCTCCACTTT. Protein sequence: CASSLGGTANSPLHF.

The gene calls are TRBV6-1 and TRBJ2-5; TRBD1 agrees at 7 bases. The ends lost 8 bases at V and 3 bases at J; junction bases unmatched: 6. The CDR3 runs 13 residues. CDR1 MNHNS and CDR2 SASEGT come from the germline V gene. The CDR3 reads CASRPGQKETQYF. The CDR3 bases are TGTGCCAGCCGACCGGGACAGAAAGAGACCCAGTACTTC.

This clonotype was counted ten times or more. V and J are TRBV20-1 and TRBJ2-1; 8 bases map to TRBD2. Germline V gene lookup returns CDR1 DFQATT and CDR2 SNEGSKA (reference sequence). The CDR3 is made up of 13 amino acids. V lost 8 bases to trimming and J lost 9 bases; unmatched junction nucleotides: 12. The CDR3 nucleotides are TGCAGTTCAGTCAGCGGGGGTCCGGTTGAGCAGTTCTTC. Its protein is CSSVSGGPVEQFF.

The chain couples TRBV29-1 to TRBJ2-7; the D gene is possibly TRBD2 (6 bases). The CDR3 consists of 14 residues. CDR1 is SQVTM, CDR2 ANQGSEA, per germline. V lost 7 bases to trimming and J lost 2 bases, with 18 bases between them. Here the CDR3 DNA reads TGCAGCGCCAGCTCCAGGGACTTTCCCTACGAGCAGTACTTC. Translated, it gives CSASSRDFPYEQYF.

The chain recombines TRBV28 with TRBJ2-3; D uncertain. V was trimmed by 3 bases and J by 5 bases, leaving 9 bases between them. The CDR3 is made up of 13 amino acids. The germline gives CDR1 MDHEN, CDR2 SYDVKM. The CDR3 nucleotides are TGTGCCAGCAGTTTCGCGGATTTAGATACGCAGTATTTT. Translated: CASSFADLDTQYF.